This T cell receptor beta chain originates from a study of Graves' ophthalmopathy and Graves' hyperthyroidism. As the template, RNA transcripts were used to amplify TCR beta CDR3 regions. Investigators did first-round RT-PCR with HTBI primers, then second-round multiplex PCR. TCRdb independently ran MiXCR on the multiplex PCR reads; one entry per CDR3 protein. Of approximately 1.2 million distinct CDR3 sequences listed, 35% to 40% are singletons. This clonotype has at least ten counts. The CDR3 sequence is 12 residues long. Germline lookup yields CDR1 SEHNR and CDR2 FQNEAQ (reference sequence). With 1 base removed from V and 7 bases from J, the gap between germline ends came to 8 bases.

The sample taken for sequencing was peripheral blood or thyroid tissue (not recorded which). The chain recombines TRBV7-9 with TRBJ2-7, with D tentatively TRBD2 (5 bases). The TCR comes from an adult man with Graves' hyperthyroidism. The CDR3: CASSLGGGEQYF. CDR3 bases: TGTGCCAGCAGCTTAGGCGGCGGGGAGCAGTACTTC.